This T cell receptor beta chain was identified in a study of T cell therapy after organ transplantation. Whole-study context: Across 2 to 6 intravenous infusions, patients got a median of 1.92 x 10^8 CMV-specific T cells.

The assay was immunoSEQ multiplex PCR, and TCRdb's table has in-frame clones only and misses some. The table records 44,000 or so clones, approximately 94% of them present only once. Germline CDR1 reads SGHAT; CDR2 reads FQNNGV. V gave up 3 bases and J gave up 3 bases, with 8 bases separating them. CDR3 size: 13 residues. The study's findings and limits: Concurrent antirejection and antiviral drugs remain unassessed confounders. Minimal repertoire change after therapy followed marked pretherapy expansions in nonresponders.

Notes on this clone: Its antigen is as yet unknown.

The input for sequencing was CD8+ T cells from blood, taken before autologous CMV-specific T cell therapy. The sequence came from a human patient who had received a solid organ transplant and had CMV disease. The chain employs TRBV11-2 and TRBJ1-1; D ambiguous. The CDR3 region is CASSFTVDTEAFF. The CDR3 region has the DNA TGTGCCAGCAGCTTCACAGTAGACACTGAAGCTTTCTTT.